The clone carrying this T cell receptor (beta chain) was observed a single time. This record belongs to a study of blood T cell repertoires in COVID-19. This CDR3 has 13 residues. With V trimmed by 2 bases and J by 7 bases, 3 bases remained unmatched. The germline CDR1 and CDR2 sequences are GTSNPN and SVGIG (reference sequence). TCRdb's copy holds only in-frame clones and misses some; the assay was immunoSEQ multiplex PCR. The data show 450,000 to 600,000 clones, with approximately 90% seen just once and about 0.75% held by the top ten. This clonotype was sampled from a woman aged 18-29 years who had recovered from COVID-19. J is TRBJ1-5 and V is TRBV30; 9 bases align to TRBD1. Material: PBMCs or T cells enriched from blood (not recorded which). The CDR3 is CAWSSTGGQPQHF. The CDR3, as DNA: TGTGCCTGGAGTTCGACAGGGGGACAGCCCCAGCATTTT. The entire variable domain, with the rest obtained from reference TRBV30 and TRBJ1-5, is as follows: SQTIHQWPATLVQPVGSPLSLECTVEGTSNPNLYWYRQAAGRGLQLLFYSVGIGQISSEVPQNLSASRPQDRQFILSSKKLLLSDSGFYLCAWSSTGGQPQHFGDGTRLSIL.